This passage covers 30 T cell receptor beta chains from one sample sequenced in a study of response to subunit inactivated influenza vaccine. TCRdb reprocessed the RT-PCR reads via MiXCR and lists one record per CDR3 protein. The sample has under 550,000 distinct CDR3 sequences, 6% to 9% seen once. This specimen consisted of PBMCs from blood, obtained 23 months after vaccination. All receptors derive from a man in his fifties or sixties who received an inactivated influenza vaccine.

This clonotype was detected many times. The chain employs TRBV10-3 and TRBJ1-2; D remains ambiguous. This CDR3 is built from 14 residues. Trimming took off 3 bases at V and 3 bases at J, with 11 bases between the two ends. Germline V gene sequence: CDR1 ENHRY, CDR2 SYGVKD. CDR3 DNA: TGTGCCATCAGTGACTCAAAGGAAGACTATGGCTACACCTTC. Its protein product is CAISDSKEDYGYTF.

CDR3 region: CSARGLAIHTGELFF. Here the CDR3 DNA reads TGCAGTGCTAGAGGACTAGCGATCCACACCGGGGAGCTGTTTTTT. V is TRBV20-1 and J is TRBJ2-2; 8 nucleotides agree with TRBD2. Germline CDR1 is DFQATT and CDR2 is SNEGSKA (reference sequence). With 1 base clipped from V and 3 bases from J, the junction kept 4 bases outside the gene matches. This CDR3 region has 15 residues.

This clonotype came up once. The J gene is TRBJ2-1, the V gene TRBV2; unclear D gene. Between the trimmed V and J ends, which lost 4 bases and 10 bases, there was a span of 11 bases. Germline V gene lookup returns CDR1 SNHLY and CDR2 FYNNEI. The CDR3 spans 12 residues. The CDR3 loop reads CASSVDRREQFF. The CDR3 DNA reads as TGTGCCAGCAGTGTCGACCGTAGGGAGCAGTTCTTC.

Ten or more counts support this clonotype. The rearrangement uses TRBV2 and TRBJ1-5, with D perhaps TRBD1 (5 bases). This CDR3 comprises 16 residues. Germline V gene data show CDR1 as SNHLY and CDR2 as FYNNEI. V was cut by 6 bases and J by 7 bases, with 22 bases left in between. CDR3: CASSDPGRLMGQPQHF. The CDR3 nucleotides read TGTGCCAGCAGCGACCCGGGACGCTTGATGGGGCAGCCCCAGCATTTT.

The CDR3, as DNA: TGCGCCAGCAGCCCGCAATTTCCGGGACAGGGTAACACTGAAGCTTTCTTT. Protein sequence: CASSPQFPGQGNTEAFF. This chain links TRBV5-1 with TRBJ1-1, with TRBD1 matching over 9 bases. This CDR3 spans 17 amino acids. V lost 4 bases, J lost 2 bases, and 12 bases stayed unmatched. The germline V gene encodes CDR1 SGHRS and CDR2 YFSETQ.

In this sample, this clonotype turned up many times. This sequence joins TRBV6-1 and TRBJ1-5, with D unclear. The CDR3 extends over 13 amino acids. V was pared by 2 bases and J by 3 bases, with 5 bases between. Germline CDR1 MNHNS, CDR2 SASEGT. This chain's CDR3 is CASSEWVNQPQHF. For the CDR3, the DNA is TGTGCCAGCAGTGAATGGGTCAATCAGCCCCAGCATTTT.

This clonotype was counted between two and nine times. The J gene is TRBJ2-3, the V gene TRBV5-4; the match to TRBD2 covers 9 bases. Germline assignment: CDR1 SGHNT and CDR2 YYREEE (reference sequence). Germline trimming cut 0 bases from V and 2 bases from J; bases unmatched to any gene: 4. The CDR3 sequence is 16 residues long. CDR3 sequence reads: CASSLAAGGTTDTQYF. The CDR3 DNA follows: TGTGCCAGCAGCTTGGCTGCGGGAGGGACCACAGATACGCAGTATTTT.

The V call is TRBV6-2 or TRBV6-3, the J call TRBJ2-3; 11 bases fit TRBD2. Unmatched junction bases numbered 8, after V lost 4 bases and J lost 5 bases. This CDR3 has 16 amino acids. Germline V CDR1 and CDR2: MNHEY, SVGEGT. CDR3 in amino acids: CASSSPPGLAGDTQYF. In nucleotides, the CDR3 is TGTGCCAGCAGTTCACCCCCAGGACTAGCGGGAGATACGCAGTATTTT.

The table lists this clonotype with many counts. The rearrangement uses TRBV4-1 and TRBJ2-2; 7 bases line up with TRBD1. CDR1 and CDR2 from the germline V gene are MGHRA and YSYEKL. The length of the CDR3 is 16 residues. The trim removed 0 bases at V and 6 bases at J, leaving 7 bases unmatched. In DNA form, the CDR3 reads TGCGCCAGCAGCCAAGAGACAGGGATTTTGGCCGGGGAGCTGTTTTTT. Protein sequence: CASSQETGILAGELFF.

In its sample, this clonotype was seen many times. The chain joins TRBV5-1 to TRBJ1-2; 8 nucleotides agree with TRBD1. V gave up 4 bases and J gave up 6 bases; unmatched junction bases: 8. CDR3 length equals 14 residues. Per the germline V gene, CDR1 is SGHRS and CDR2 is YFSETQ. CDR3 loop: CASSRNGQGHGYTF. The CDR3 bases are TGCGCCAGCAGCCGAAACGGACAGGGTCATGGCTACACCTTC.

The V call is TRBV11-2, the J call TRBJ2-7, with D unclear. Germline V lookup: CDR1 SGHAT, CDR2 FQNNGV. Trimming took off 2 bases at V and 2 bases at J, with 10 bases between the two ends. The CDR3 covers 14 residues. The CDR3 region has the DNA TGTGCCAGCAGCTTAAGCAGGCCCACCTACGAGCAGTACTTC. Translated: CASSLSRPTYEQYF.

This clonotype was observed many times. The chain joins TRBV20-1 to TRBJ1-1; D gene uncertain. This CDR3 contains 12 residues. V was clipped by 3 bases and J by 4 bases, with 9 bases between them. CDR1 DFQATT and CDR2 SNEGSKA come from the germline V gene (reference sequence). CDR3 loop: CSASQPSTEAFF. CDR3 coding DNA: TGCAGTGCTAGCCAGCCGAGCACTGAAGCTTTCTTT.

This clonotype was seen a few times. The chain recombines TRBV7-2 with TRBJ1-1, with a weak D call TRBD1 (5 bases). Germline V CDR1 and CDR2: SGHTA, FQGNSA. The germline V and J ends were trimmed by 5 bases and 6 bases, with 16 bases remaining between them. The CDR3 is 14 residues long. CDR3: CASSITRDQAEAFF. The CDR3 nucleotides are TGTGCCAGCAGCATTACCAGGGATCAGGCTGAAGCTTTCTTT. Looking up the rest from reference TRBV7-2 and TRBJ1-1 gives the full variable domain: GAGVSQSPSNKVTEKGKDVELRCDPISGHTALYWYRQSLGQGLEFLIYFQGNSAPDKSGLPSDRFSAERTGGSVSTLTIQRTQQEDSAVYLCASSITRDQAEAFFGQGTRLTVV.

The sample holds many counts of this clonotype. The chain recombines TRBV7-9 with TRBJ1-2; tentatively, D is TRBD1 (5 bases). The CDR3 spans 15 residues. V lost 3 bases to trimming and J lost 6 bases, with 17 bases between them. The V gene's germline CDR1 is SEHNR and CDR2 FQNEAQ (reference sequence). The CDR3 here is CASSFPHQGKDGYTF. The CDR3, as DNA: TGTGCCAGCAGCTTTCCCCATCAGGGAAAAGATGGCTACACCTTC. Complete variable domain (other parts from reference TRBV7-9 and TRBJ1-2): DTGVSQNPRHKITKRGQNVTFRCDPISEHNRLYWYRQTLGQGPEFLTYFQNEAQLEKSRLLSDRFSAERPKGSFSTLEIQRTEQGDSAMYLCASSFPHQGKDGYTFGSGTRLTVV.

V gene TRBV20-1 combines with J gene TRBJ2-3; 8 nucleotides line up with TRBD2. The germline V gene has CDR1 DFQATT and CDR2 SNEGSKA (reference sequence). The CDR3 sequence is 14 residues long. V gave up 3 bases and J gave up 0 bases; unmatched junction bases: 2. The CDR3 sequence is CSARPGGSTDTQYF. In nucleotides, the CDR3 is TGCAGTGCTAGGCCGGGAGGGAGCACAGATACGCAGTATTTT.

V is TRBV7-9 and J is TRBJ1-2; D remains ambiguous. V lost 6 bases, J lost 4 bases, and 15 bases lay in between. The CDR3 sequence is 14 residues long. Germline CDR1 is SEHNR and CDR2 is FQNEAQ (reference sequence). CDR3: CASSFNIEGYGYTF. The CDR3 DNA reads TGTGCCAGCAGTTTTAATATCGAGGGCTATGGCTACACCTTC.

This clonotype was seen only a few times. The chain recombines TRBV12-3 or TRBV12-4 with TRBJ2-5; no definite D call. This CDR3 is built from 15 residues. With 5 bases removed from V and 5 bases from J, the gap between germline ends came to 18 bases. CDR3 in amino acids: CASSPAGVNQETQYF. CDR3 bases: TGTGCCAGCAGTCCTGCTGGGGTTAATCAGGAGACCCAGTACTTC.

This clonotype was seen ten or more times. V usage is TRBV20-1 and J usage is TRBJ2-7; 7 positions match TRBD1. The CDR3 contains 14 residues. The germline gives CDR1 DFQATT, CDR2 SNEGSKA (reference sequence). V was pared by 5 bases and J by 3 bases, with 10 bases of the junction left unmatched. In DNA, the CDR3 is TGCAGTGCTTTTACCGGGACAGCAAACTACGAGCAGTACTTC. Residues: CSAFTGTANYEQYF.

CDR3 sequence: CASSLSGGKHQPQHF. CDR3 in DNA: TGCGCCAGCAGCTTGTCCGGGGGAAAGCATCAGCCCCAGCATTTT. This sequence joins TRBV5-1 and TRBJ1-5; weak D call: TRBD1 (5 bases). The CDR3 loop spans 15 amino acids. With 1 base removed from V and 5 bases from J, the gap between germline ends came to 13 bases. Germline V gene lookup returns CDR1 SGHRS and CDR2 YFSETQ.

V is TRBV5-1 and J is TRBJ2-3; TRBD2 might be the D (5 bases). CDR1 is SGHRS and CDR2 is YFSETQ in the germline V gene. Trimming removed 0 bases from V and 3 bases from J, with 14 bases in between. The CDR3 loop spans 16 amino acids. The CDR3 region has the DNA TGCGCCAGCAGCTTGGGTATAGGGAGTGGAACAGATACGCAGTATTTT. It specifies CASSLGIGSGTDTQYF.

The rearrangement uses TRBV7-2 and TRBJ2-1; no clear D gene. V lost 10 bases and J lost 0, with 7 bases in between. In germline, CDR1 is SGHTA, CDR2 FQGNSA. The CDR3 consists of 12 residues. In DNA, the CDR3 is TGTGCCACGACGGACTCCTACAATGAGCAGTTCTTC. This encodes CATTDSYNEQFF.

This clonotype was picked up many times. The chain recombines TRBV30 with TRBJ2-1; 11 bases agree with TRBD2. The CDR3 is 12 amino acids. CDR1 and CDR2 from the germline V gene are GTSNPN and SVGIG (reference sequence). V lost 1 base to trimming and J lost 16 bases; unmatched junction nucleotides: 6. Here the CDR3 reads CAWSASGTSGFF. DNA of the CDR3: TGTGCCTGGAGTGCTTCCGGGACTAGCGGATTCTTC.

This chain joins TRBV20-1 and TRBJ1-5; D not resolved. Per the germline V gene, CDR1 is DFQATT and CDR2 is SNEGSKA (reference sequence). CDR3 length equals 13 residues. Between the trimmed V and J ends, which lost 2 bases and 4 bases, there was a span of 9 bases. The CDR3 protein is CSARYGTNQPQHF. The DNA of the CDR3 is TGCAGTGCTAGATATGGAACAAATCAGCCCCAGCATTTT.

The table lists this clonotype with a few counts. The CDR3 DNA reads TGCAGTGCTAGAAGCCAACAGGGGTTGGGGCTAGAGAAGCAGTTCTTC. Translation gives CSARSQQGLGLEKQFF. The rearrangement uses TRBV20-1 and TRBJ2-1, with 7 nucleotides matching TRBD1. V was pared by 2 bases and J by 11 bases, with 18 bases of the junction left unmatched. This CDR3 comprises 16 residues. Germline CDR1 is DFQATT and CDR2 is SNEGSKA (reference sequence).

In this sample, this clonotype turned up many times. V usage is TRBV12-3 or TRBV12-4 and J usage is TRBJ1-1, with D possibly TRBD1 on 5 matching bases. Between the trimmed V and J ends, which lost 6 bases and 6 bases, there was a span of 5 bases. The CDR3 is 10 amino acids. The CDR3: CASRGPEAFF. In nucleotides, the CDR3 is TGTGCCAGCAGGGGACCTGAAGCTTTCTTT.

V usage is TRBV20-1 and J usage is TRBJ2-7; TRBD2 matches at 9 bases. The germline V gene encodes CDR1 DFQATT and CDR2 SNEGSKA (reference sequence). This CDR3 spans 15 amino acids. The V segment lost 2 bases and the J segment 7 bases; nucleotides outside the gene matches: 12. CDR3 region: CSARIAGAVSGEQYF. The DNA of the CDR3 is TGCAGTGCTAGAATAGCGGGGGCCGTCTCTGGAGAGCAGTACTTC.

This clonotype was detected ten times or more. The chain is built from TRBV6-2 or TRBV6-3 and TRBJ2-5; weak D call: TRBD1 (6 bases). V was pared by 5 bases and J by 5 bases, with 15 bases between. The CDR3 contains 14 residues. The germline gives CDR1 MNHEY, CDR2 SVGEGT. CDR3 amino acids: CASSPRQDWETQYF. As DNA, the CDR3 is TGTGCCAGCAGTCCCAGACAGGATTGGGAGACCCAGTACTTC.

This clonotype has more than one count but fewer than ten. This rearrangement joins TRBV9 to TRBJ2-6; weak D call: TRBD2 (6 bases). V shed 5 bases and J shed 0 bases, with 6 bases lying between them. This CDR3 comprises 14 residues. Germline V gives CDR1 SGDLS, CDR2 YYNGEE. The CDR3 spells CASRGGSGANVLTF. CDR3 nucleotide sequence: TGTGCCAGCAGGGGGGGCTCTGGGGCCAACGTCCTGACTTTC.

V is TRBV7-2 and J is TRBJ2-7; D remains unclear. Trimming removed 2 bases at V and 7 bases at J, with 21 bases between. The CDR3 is 16 residues long. Germline V lookup: CDR1 SGHTA, CDR2 FQGNSA. The CDR3 coding sequence is TGTGCCAGCAGCTTAAGTAAGGCGTCTAGAGGTTTAGAGCAGTACTTC. Translation: CASSLSKASRGLEQYF.

The rearrangement uses TRBV10-3 and TRBJ1-1; 10 nucleotides align to TRBD1. Germline values: CDR1 ENHRY, CDR2 SYGVKD. The CDR3 is 15 residues long. Germline trimming cut 10 bases from V and 4 bases from J; bases unmatched to any gene: 12. The CDR3 sequence is CATTTDRGPGTEAFF. CDR3 DNA: TGTGCCACCACCACCGACAGGGGGCCGGGCACTGAAGCTTTCTTT.